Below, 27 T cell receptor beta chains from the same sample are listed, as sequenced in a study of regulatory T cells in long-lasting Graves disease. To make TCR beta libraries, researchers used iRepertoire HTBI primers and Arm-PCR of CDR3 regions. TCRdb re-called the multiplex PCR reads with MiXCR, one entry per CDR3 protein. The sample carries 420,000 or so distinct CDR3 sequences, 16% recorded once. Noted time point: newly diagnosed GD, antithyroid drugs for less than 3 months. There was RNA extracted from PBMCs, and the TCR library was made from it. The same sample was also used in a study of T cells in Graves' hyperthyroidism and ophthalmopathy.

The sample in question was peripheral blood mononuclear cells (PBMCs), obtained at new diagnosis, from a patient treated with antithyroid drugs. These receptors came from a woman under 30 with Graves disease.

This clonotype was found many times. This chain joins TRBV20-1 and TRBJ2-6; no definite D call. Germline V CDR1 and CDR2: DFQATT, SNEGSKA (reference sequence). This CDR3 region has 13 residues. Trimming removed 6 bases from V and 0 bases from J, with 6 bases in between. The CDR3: CSATISGANVLTF. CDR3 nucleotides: TGCAGTGCAACTATCTCTGGGGCCAACGTCCTGACTTTC.

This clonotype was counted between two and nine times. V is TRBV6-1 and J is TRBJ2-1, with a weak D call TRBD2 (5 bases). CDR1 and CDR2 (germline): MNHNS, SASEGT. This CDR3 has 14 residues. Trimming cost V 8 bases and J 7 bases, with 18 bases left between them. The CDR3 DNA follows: TGTGCCAGCCACGCTTGGGGAGTGAAAAATGAGCAGTTCTTC. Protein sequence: CASHAWGVKNEQFF.

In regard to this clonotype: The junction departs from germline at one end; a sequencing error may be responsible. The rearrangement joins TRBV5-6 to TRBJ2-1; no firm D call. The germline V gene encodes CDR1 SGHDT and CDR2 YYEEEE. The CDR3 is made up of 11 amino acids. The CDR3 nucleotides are TGTGCCAGCAGCTTGGCCAATCAGCAGTTCTTC. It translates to CASSLANQQFF.

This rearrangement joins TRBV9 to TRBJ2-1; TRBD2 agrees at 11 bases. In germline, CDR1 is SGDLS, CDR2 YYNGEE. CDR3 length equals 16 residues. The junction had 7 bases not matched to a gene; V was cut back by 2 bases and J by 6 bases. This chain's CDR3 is CASSVLLAGGPNEQFF. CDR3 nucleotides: TGTGCCAGCAGCGTCCTCCTAGCGGGAGGCCCCAATGAGCAGTTCTTC.

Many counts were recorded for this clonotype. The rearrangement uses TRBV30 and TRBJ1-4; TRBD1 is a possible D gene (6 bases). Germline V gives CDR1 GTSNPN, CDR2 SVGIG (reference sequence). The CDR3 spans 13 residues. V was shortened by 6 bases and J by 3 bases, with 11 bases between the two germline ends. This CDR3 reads CACQGIPNEKLFF. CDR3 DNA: TGTGCCTGCCAGGGGATCCCTAATGAAAAACTGTTTTTT.

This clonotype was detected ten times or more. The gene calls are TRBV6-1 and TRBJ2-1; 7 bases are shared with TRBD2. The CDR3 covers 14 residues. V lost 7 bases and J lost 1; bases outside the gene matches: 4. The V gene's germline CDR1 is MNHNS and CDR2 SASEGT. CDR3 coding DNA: TGTGCCAGCAAACTAGCGCCATCCTACAATGAGCAGTTCTTC. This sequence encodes CASKLAPSYNEQFF.

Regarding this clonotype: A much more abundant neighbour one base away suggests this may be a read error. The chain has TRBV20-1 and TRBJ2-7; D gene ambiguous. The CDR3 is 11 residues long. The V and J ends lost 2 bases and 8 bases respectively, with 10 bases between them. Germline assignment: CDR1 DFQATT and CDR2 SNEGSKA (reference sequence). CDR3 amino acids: CSARTRHKQYF. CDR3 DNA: TGCAGTGCTAGAACCCGTCACAAGCAGTACTTC.

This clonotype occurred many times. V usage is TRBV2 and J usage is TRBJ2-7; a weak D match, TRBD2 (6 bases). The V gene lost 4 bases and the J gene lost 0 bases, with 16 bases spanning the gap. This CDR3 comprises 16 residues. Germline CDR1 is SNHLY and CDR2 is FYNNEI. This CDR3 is CASSVDSGAPSYEQYF. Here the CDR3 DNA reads TGTGCCAGCAGTGTCGATTCGGGAGCGCCCTCCTACGAGCAGTACTTC.

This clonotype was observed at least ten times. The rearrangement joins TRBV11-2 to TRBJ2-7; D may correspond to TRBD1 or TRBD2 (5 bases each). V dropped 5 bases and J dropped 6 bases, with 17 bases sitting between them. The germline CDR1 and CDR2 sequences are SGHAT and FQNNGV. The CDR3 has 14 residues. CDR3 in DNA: TGTGCCAGCAGCCAGAGACTCGGGGCGGGCGAGCAGTACTTC. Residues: CASSQRLGAGEQYF.

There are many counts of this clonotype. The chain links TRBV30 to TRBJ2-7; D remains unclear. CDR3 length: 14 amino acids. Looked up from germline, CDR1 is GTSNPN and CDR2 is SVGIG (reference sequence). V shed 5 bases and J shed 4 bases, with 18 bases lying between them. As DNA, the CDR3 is TGTGCCTGGGATCCTACGGGCCTTAGATACGAGCAGTACTTC. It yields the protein CAWDPTGLRYEQYF. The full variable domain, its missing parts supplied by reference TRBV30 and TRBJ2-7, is SQTIHQWPATLVQPVGSPLSLECTVEGTSNPNLYWYRQAAGRGLQLLFYSVGIGQISSEVPQNLSASRPQDRQFILSSKKLLLSDSGFYLCAWDPTGLRYEQYFGPGTRLTVT.

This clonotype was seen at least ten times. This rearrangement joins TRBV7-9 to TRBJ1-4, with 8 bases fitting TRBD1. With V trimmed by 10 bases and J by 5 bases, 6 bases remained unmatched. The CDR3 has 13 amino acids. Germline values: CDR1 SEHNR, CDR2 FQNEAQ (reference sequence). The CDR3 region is CAIRQGRNEKLFF. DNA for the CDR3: TGTGCCATCAGACAGGGGCGAAATGAAAAACTGTTTTTT.

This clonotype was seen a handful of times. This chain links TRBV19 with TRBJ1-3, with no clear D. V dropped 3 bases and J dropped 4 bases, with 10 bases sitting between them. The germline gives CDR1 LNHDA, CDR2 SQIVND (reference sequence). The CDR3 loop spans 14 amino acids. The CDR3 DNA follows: TGTGCCAGTAGTATGGGAGAAAGCGGAAACACCATATATTTT. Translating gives CASSMGESGNTIYF.

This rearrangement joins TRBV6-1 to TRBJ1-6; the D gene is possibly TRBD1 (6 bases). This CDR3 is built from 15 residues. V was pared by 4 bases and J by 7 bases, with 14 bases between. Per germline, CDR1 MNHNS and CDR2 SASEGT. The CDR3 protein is CASSGIQGRNSPLHF. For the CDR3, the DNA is TGTGCCAGCAGTGGCATACAGGGCCGGAATTCACCCCTCCACTTT.

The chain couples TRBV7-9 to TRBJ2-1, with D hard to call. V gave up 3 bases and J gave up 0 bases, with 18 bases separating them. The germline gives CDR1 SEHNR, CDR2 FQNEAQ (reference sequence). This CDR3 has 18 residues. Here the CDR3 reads CASSLVSLEAHSYNEQFF. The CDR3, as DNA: TGTGCCAGCAGCTTGGTATCCCTAGAAGCACACTCCTACAATGAGCAGTTCTTC.

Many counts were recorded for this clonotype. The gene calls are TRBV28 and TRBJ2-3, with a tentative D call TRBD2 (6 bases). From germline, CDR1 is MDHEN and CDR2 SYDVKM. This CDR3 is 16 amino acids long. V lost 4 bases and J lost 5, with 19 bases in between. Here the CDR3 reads CASSSDSLRGLDTQYF. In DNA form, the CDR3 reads TGTGCCAGCAGTTCGGATAGCCTACGGGGGTTAGATACGCAGTATTTT. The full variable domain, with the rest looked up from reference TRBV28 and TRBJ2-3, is DVKVTQSSRYLVKRTGEKVFLECVQDMDHENMFWYRQDPGLGLRLIYFSYDVKMKEKGDIPEGYSVSREKKERFSLILESASTNQTSMYLCASSSDSLRGLDTQYFGPGTRLTVL.

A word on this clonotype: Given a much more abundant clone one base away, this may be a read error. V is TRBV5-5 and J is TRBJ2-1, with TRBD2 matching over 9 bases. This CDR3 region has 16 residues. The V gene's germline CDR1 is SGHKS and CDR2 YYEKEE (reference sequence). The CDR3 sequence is CASSALLAGVYNERFF. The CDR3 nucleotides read TGTGCCAGCAGCGCACTGTTAGCGGGGGTCTACAATGAGCGGTTCTTC.

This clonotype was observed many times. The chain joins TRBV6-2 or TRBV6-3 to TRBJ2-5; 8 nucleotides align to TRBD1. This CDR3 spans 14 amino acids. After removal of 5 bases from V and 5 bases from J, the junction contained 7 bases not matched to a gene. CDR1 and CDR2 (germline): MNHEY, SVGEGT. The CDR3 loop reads CASSESTGAETQYF. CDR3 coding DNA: TGTGCCAGCAGTGAATCGACAGGGGCGGAGACCCAGTACTTC.

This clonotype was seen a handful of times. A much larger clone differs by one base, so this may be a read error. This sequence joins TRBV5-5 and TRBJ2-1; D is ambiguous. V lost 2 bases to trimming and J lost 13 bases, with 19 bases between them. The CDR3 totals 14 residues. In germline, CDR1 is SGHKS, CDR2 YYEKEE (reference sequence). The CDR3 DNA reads TGTGCCAGCAGCTTCCGCAGCCCCCAAGAGACCCAGTTCTTC. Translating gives CASSFRSPQETQFF.

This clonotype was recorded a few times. This CDR3 reads CASSLQGGGYEQYF. The CDR3 DNA follows: TGTGCCAGCAGCCTCCAGGGAGGGGGCTACGAGCAGTACTTC. This sequence joins TRBV3-1 and TRBJ2-7; D may be TRBD2 (7 bases). V was trimmed by 4 bases and J by 3 bases, leaving 13 bases between them. Per the germline V gene, CDR1 is LGHDT and CDR2 is YNNKEL (reference sequence). The CDR3 loop spans 14 amino acids.

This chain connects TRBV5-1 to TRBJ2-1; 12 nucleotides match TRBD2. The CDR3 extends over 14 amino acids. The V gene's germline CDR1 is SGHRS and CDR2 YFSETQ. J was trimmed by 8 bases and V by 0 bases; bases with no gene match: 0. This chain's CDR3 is CASSLASGRDEQFF. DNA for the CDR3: TGCGCCAGCAGCTTGGCTAGCGGGAGGGATGAGCAGTTCTTC.

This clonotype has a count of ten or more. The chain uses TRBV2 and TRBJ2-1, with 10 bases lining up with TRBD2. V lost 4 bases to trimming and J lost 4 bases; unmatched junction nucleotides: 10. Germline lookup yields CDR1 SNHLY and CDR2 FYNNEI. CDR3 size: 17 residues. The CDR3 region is CASSVRSGRATYNEQFF. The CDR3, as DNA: TGTGCCAGCAGTGTTAGGAGCGGGAGGGCCACATACAATGAGCAGTTCTTC.

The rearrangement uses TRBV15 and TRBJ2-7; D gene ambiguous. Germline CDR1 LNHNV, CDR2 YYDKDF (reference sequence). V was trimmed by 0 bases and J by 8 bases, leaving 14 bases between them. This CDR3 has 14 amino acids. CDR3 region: CATSRDGLFGKQYF. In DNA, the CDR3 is TGTGCCACCAGCAGAGATGGGCTATTTGGCAAGCAGTACTTC.

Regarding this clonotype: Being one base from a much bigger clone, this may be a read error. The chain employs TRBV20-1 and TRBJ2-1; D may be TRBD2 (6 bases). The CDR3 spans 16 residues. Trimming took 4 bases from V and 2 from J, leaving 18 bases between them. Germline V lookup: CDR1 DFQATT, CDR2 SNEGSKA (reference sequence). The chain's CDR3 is CSANHRTGGTYNEQFF. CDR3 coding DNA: TGCAGTGCTAACCACCGGACTGGCGGGACCTACAATGAGCAGTTCTTC.

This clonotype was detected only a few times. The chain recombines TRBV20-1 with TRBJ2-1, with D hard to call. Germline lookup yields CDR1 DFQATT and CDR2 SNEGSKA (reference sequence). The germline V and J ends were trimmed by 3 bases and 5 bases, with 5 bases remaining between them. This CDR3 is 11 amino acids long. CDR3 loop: CSASENNEQFF. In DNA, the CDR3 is TGCAGTGCTAGCGAGAACAATGAGCAGTTCTTC.

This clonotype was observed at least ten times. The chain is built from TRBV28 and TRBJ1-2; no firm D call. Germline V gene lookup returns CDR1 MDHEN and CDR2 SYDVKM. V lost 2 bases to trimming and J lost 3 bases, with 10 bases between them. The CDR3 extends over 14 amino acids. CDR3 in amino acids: CASSLRASDYGYTF. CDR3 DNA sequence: TGTGCCAGCAGTTTACGGGCCTCGGACTATGGCTACACCTTC.

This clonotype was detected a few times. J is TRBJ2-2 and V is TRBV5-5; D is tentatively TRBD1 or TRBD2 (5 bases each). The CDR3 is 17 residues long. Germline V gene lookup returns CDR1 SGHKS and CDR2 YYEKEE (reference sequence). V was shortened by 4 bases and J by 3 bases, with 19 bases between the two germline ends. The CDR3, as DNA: TGTGCCAGCAGCGTGAGGGGACGGACGAGTGACACCGGGGAGCTGTTTTTT. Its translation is CASSVRGRTSDTGELFF.

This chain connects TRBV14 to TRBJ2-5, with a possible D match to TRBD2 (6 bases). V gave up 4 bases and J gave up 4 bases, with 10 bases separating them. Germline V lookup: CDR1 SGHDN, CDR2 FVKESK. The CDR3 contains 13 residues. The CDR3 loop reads CASSRGGVETQYF. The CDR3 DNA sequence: TGTGCCAGCAGCCGAGGAGGGGTAGAGACCCAGTACTTC. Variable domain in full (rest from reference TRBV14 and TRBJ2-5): EAGVTQFPSHSVIEKGQTVTLRCDPISGHDNLYWYRRVMGKEIKFLLHFVKESKQDESGMPNNRFLAERTGGTYSTLKVQPAELEDSGVYFCASSRGGVETQYFGPGTRLLVL.